The 23 T cell receptor beta chains in this list originate from one sample, sequenced in a study of OX40 agonist ivuxolimab in advanced cancers. Libraries were constructed by the immunoSEQ multiplex PCR assay. In its TCRdb copy, this immuneACCESS table keeps in-frame sequences only and misses some clones. Where compared with another copy, unresolved V genes explain less than half of these, and the others have no known cause. Across this sample there are around 79,000 clones, with around nine tenths seen only once. Less than 0.8% of the sample is held by the ten biggest clonotypes. The source material was CD4+ or CD8+ T cells sorted from blood, sampled in a trial of the OX40 agonist ivuxolimab. Every receptor here comes from an adult with an advanced solid tumor such as melanoma, head and neck, liver or kidney cancer.

This clone was counted only a few times. In nucleotides, the CDR3 is TGTGCCAGCGGGGGACAGGGCCTACCTTCACCCCTCCACTTT. It specifies CASGGQGLPSPLHF. The V call is TRBV5-6, the J call TRBJ1-6; TRBD1 matches at 9 bases. Germline V gives CDR1 SGHDT, CDR2 YYEEEE. V lost 7 bases and J lost 9; bases outside the gene matches: 8. CDR3 length: 14 amino acids.

The genes are TRBV29-1 and TRBJ2-7, with 9 bases fitting TRBD1. The ends lost 5 bases at V and 3 bases at J; junction bases unmatched: 2. The CDR3 is made up of 12 amino acids. Germline V gene sequence: CDR1 SQVTM, CDR2 ANQGSEA. The CDR3 DNA reads as TGCAGCGTTTCGGGACAGGGCTACGAGCAGTACTTC. Its translation is CSVSGQGYEQYF.

This chain joins TRBV18 and TRBJ1-4, with D maybe TRBD1 (5 bases). V lost 6 bases to trimming and J lost 1 base, with 9 bases between them. Germline-derived CDR1 and CDR2 are KGHSH and LQKENI. The CDR3 loop spans 14 amino acids. CDR3 in amino acids: CASSLTETNEKLFF. CDR3 DNA sequence: TGTGCCAGCTCGCTGACAGAAACTAATGAAAAACTGTTTTTT.

This clone was seen only once. The rearrangement links TRBV18 to TRBJ1-1, with D unclear. Germline V CDR1 and CDR2: KGHSH, LQKENI. The V gene lost 3 bases and the J gene lost 3 bases, with 8 bases spanning the gap. The CDR3 totals 13 residues. DNA for the CDR3: TGTGCCAGCTCACCCCGGTGGGACACTGAAGCTTTCTTT. Amino acid sequence: CASSPRWDTEAFF.

The genes are TRBV29-1 and TRBJ2-5; 9 bases are shared with TRBD2. The CDR3 has 14 amino acids. CDR1 SQVTM and CDR2 ANQGSEA come from the germline V gene. The V gene end was trimmed by 4 bases and the J gene end by 2 bases; junction bases not matched to a gene: 5. The CDR3 sequence: CSVVVAGAQETQYF. The CDR3 nucleotides read TGCAGCGTTGTAGTAGCGGGGGCTCAAGAGACCCAGTACTTC.

The chain couples TRBV5-1 to TRBJ1-4; no firm D call. This CDR3 is built from 14 residues. CDR1 is SGHRS, CDR2 YFSETQ, per germline. V shed 5 bases and J shed 0 bases, with 8 bases lying between them. DNA for the CDR3: TGCGCCAGCAGTTTAGTTGCAACTAATGAAAAACTGTTTTTT. It encodes CASSLVATNEKLFF.

V gene TRBV11-2 combines with J gene TRBJ2-1; 9 bases line up with TRBD2. V lost 3 bases and J lost 6; bases outside the gene matches: 6. The CDR3 runs 15 residues. Germline V gives CDR1 SGHAT, CDR2 FQNNGV. The CDR3 reads CASSLAGGPINEQFF. The CDR3 DNA reads TGTGCCAGCAGCTTGGCGGGAGGGCCCATCAATGAGCAGTTCTTC.

The rearrangement links TRBV30 to TRBJ1-4, with D unclear. Germline CDR1 is GTSNPN and CDR2 is SVGIG (reference sequence). V gave up 2 bases and J gave up 3 bases, with 4 bases separating them. This CDR3 comprises 12 residues. The CDR3 coding sequence is TGTGCCTGGAGTCAGTCTAATGAAAAACTGTTTTTT. Its protein is CAWSQSNEKLFF. The full variable domain, its missing parts supplied by reference TRBV30 and TRBJ1-4, is SQTIHQWPATLVQPVGSPLSLECTVEGTSNPNLYWYRQAAGRGLQLLFYSVGIGQISSEVPQNLSASRPQDRQFILSSKKLLLSDSGFYLCAWSQSNEKLFFGSGTQLSVL.

CDR3 coding DNA: TGTGCCAGCCTCACGACAGGGAGCCCCTACGAGCAGTACTTC. It is translated as CASLTTGSPYEQYF. The chain carries TRBV28 and TRBJ2-7, with 7 positions matching TRBD1. Germline lookup yields CDR1 MDHEN and CDR2 SYDVKM. The CDR3 covers 14 residues. V shed 8 bases, J shed 2 bases, and the junction held 9 bases outside the gene matches.

The chain joins TRBV25-1 to TRBJ2-6; D may be TRBD2 (6 bases). The V and J ends lost 4 bases and 2 bases respectively, with 12 bases between them. This CDR3 has 16 amino acids. Germline values: CDR1 MGHDK, CDR2 SYGVNS. The CDR3 nucleotides are TGTGCCAGCAGTGGGAGAGGGACTGCTGGGGCCAACGTCCTGACTTTC. Residues: CASSGRGTAGANVLTF.

This chain connects TRBV7-8 to TRBJ1-2, with 7 positions matching TRBD1. J was trimmed by 7 bases and V by 8 bases; bases with no gene match: 13. Per germline, CDR1 SGHVS and CDR2 FQNEAQ. The CDR3 extends over 14 amino acids. As DNA, the CDR3 is TGTGCCAGCTCCCCAGGGGGAGGGATCAGTGGCTACACCTTC. It codes for CASSPGGGISGYTF.

The V gene is TRBV28, the J gene TRBJ2-2, with TRBD1 matching over 7 bases. After removal of 3 bases from V and 5 bases from J, the junction contained 9 bases not matched to a gene. The CDR3 is made up of 16 amino acids. The V gene's germline CDR1 is MDHEN and CDR2 SYDVKM. In DNA, the CDR3 is TGTGCCAGCAGTTTCCCCGGGCAGGGGGTGACCGGGGAGCTGTTTTTT. Amino acid sequence: CASSFPGQGVTGELFF.

The gene calls are TRBV7-8 and TRBJ2-7; 12 bases agree with TRBD2. Germline V lookup: CDR1 SGHVS, CDR2 FQNEAQ. V dropped 0 bases and J dropped 2; count of bases not matched to a gene: 5. There are 17 residues in the CDR3. Here the CDR3 DNA reads TGTGCCAGCAGCTTAGCGCTATCTAGCGGGGGGGCCTACGAGCAGTACTTC. As protein: CASSLALSSGGAYEQYF.

The chain has TRBV9 and TRBJ1-2; 7 bases agree with TRBD1. Germline V gene data show CDR1 as SGDLS and CDR2 as YYNGEE. The V segment lost 4 bases and the J segment 4 bases; nucleotides outside the gene matches: 4. This CDR3 region has 13 residues. For the CDR3, the DNA is TGTGCCAGCAGCCAAGGACAGGCCTATGGCTACACCTTC. Its protein product is CASSQGQAYGYTF. Full variable domain (missing parts from reference TRBV9 and TRBJ1-2): DSGVTQTPKHLITATGQRVTLRCSPRSGDLSVYWYQQSLDQGLQFLIQYYNGEERAKGNILERFSAQQFPDLHSELNLSSLELGDSALYFCASSQGQAYGYTFGSGTRLTVV.

This clone was seen once. V is TRBV7-3 and J is TRBJ1-4; 7 bases agree with TRBD1. V lost 4 bases and J lost 6; bases outside the gene matches: 5. This CDR3 spans 14 amino acids. In germline, CDR1 is SGHTA, CDR2 FQGTGA. The CDR3 region has the DNA TGTGCCAGCAGCTCCGGGACAGTGGATGAAAAACTGTTTTTT. Protein sequence: CASSSGTVDEKLFF.

The sample holds a few counts of this clone. The V and J genes are TRBV19 and TRBJ2-7, with TRBD2 identical over 14 bases. Germline values: CDR1 LNHDA, CDR2 SQIVND (reference sequence). This CDR3 is built from 15 residues. J gave up 2 bases and V 4 bases, and 1 base lay outside the gene matches. The CDR3 DNA follows: TGTGCCAGTAGTAGACTAGCGGGGGGGGCCTACGAGCAGTACTTC. Translated: CASSRLAGGAYEQYF.

The chain uses TRBV27 and TRBJ2-7; D is perhaps TRBD1 (6 bases). This CDR3 contains 14 residues. Trimming removed 5 bases from V and 2 bases from J, with 13 bases in between. Germline CDR1 reads MNHEY; CDR2 reads SMNVEV (reference sequence). The DNA for the CDR3 is TGTGCCAGCAGTCGGGAACAGGGAGCCTACGAGCAGTACTTC. Encoded protein: CASSREQGAYEQYF.

The chain links TRBV6-1 to TRBJ1-5; 9 bases match TRBD1. Trimming removed 5 bases from V and 4 bases from J; junction bases left unmatched: 6. From germline, CDR1 is MNHNS and CDR2 SASEGT. CDR3 length: 15 amino acids. This CDR3 reads CASSLSGTGNQPQHF. CDR3 coding DNA: TGTGCCAGCAGTTTATCCGGGACAGGGAATCAGCCCCAGCATTTT.

The sample holds a few counts of this clone. J is TRBJ1-3 and V is TRBV30; D remains unclear. The CDR3 is 15 amino acids. CDR1 and CDR2 from the germline V gene are GTSNPN and SVGIG (reference sequence). The ends were cut back, 7 bases at V and 4 bases at J, with 20 bases in the middle. CDR3 nucleotides: TGTGCCTCCCCGAGGTGGATATCGTCCGGAAACACCATATATTTT. It translates to CASPRWISSGNTIYF.

The CDR3 DNA follows: TGTGCCAGCAGTTTAGGGGAAAACATTCAGTACTTC. It is translated as CASSLGENIQYF. V gene TRBV28 combines with J gene TRBJ2-4; D is ambiguous. V shed 2 bases and J shed 5 bases, with 4 bases lying between them. The V gene's germline CDR1 is MDHEN and CDR2 SYDVKM. The CDR3 sequence is 12 residues long.

The rearrangement links TRBV5-1 to TRBJ2-1, with unresolved D. The CDR3 contains 12 residues. Germline assignment: CDR1 SGHRS and CDR2 YFSETQ. With 2 bases removed from V and 5 bases from J, the gap between germline ends came to 5 bases. The CDR3 nucleotides are TGCGCCAGCAGCTTAAGGGACAATGAGCAGTTCTTC. Translation gives CASSLRDNEQFF.

The chain has TRBV9 and TRBJ2-3, with D hard to call. The ends were cut back, 4 bases at V and 4 bases at J, with 10 bases in the middle. CDR1 is SGDLS and CDR2 is YYNGEE in the germline V gene. This CDR3 spans 13 amino acids. CDR3 coding DNA: TGTGCCAGCAGCCTCCGCCCCGCAGATACGCAGTATTTT. Translated: CASSLRPADTQYF.

V is TRBV7-9 and J is TRBJ2-3; a possible D gene is TRBD1 (5 bases). Deletions cut 3 bases from V and 4 bases from J, with 8 bases between. Germline V CDR1 and CDR2: SEHNR, FQNEAQ (reference sequence). The CDR3 spans 13 residues. CDR3 sequence reads: CASSFGRADTQYF. Here the CDR3 DNA reads TGTGCCAGCAGCTTTGGCAGGGCAGATACGCAGTATTTT. The entire variable domain, with the rest obtained from reference TRBV7-9 and TRBJ2-3, is as follows: DTGVSQNPRHKITKRGQNVTFRCDPISEHNRLYWYRQTLGQGPEFLTYFQNEAQLEKSRLLSDRFSAERPKGSFSTLEIQRTEQGDSAMYLCASSFGRADTQYFGPGTRLTVL.